The clone carrying this T cell receptor beta chain was recorded many times. What it binds is not known. This specimen belongs to a study of T cells in Graves' hyperthyroidism and ophthalmopathy. General study points: Most clonotypes expanded in the thyroid (above 0.001) were also present in blood. Separation of ophthalmopathy from stable hyperthyroidism was achieved by a 13 V-J model.

The cohort's ophthalmopathy patients, a group with duration under 3 months, had a Clinical Activity Score of at least 3 and a NOSPECS grade of at least 4. TCR beta CDR3 regions were amplified from RNA transcripts. A set of HTBI primers served as the primers for a first-round RT-PCR of the TCR CDR3. TCRdb independently ran MiXCR on the multiplex PCR reads; one entry per CDR3 protein. There are 500,000 to 650,000 distinct CDR3 sequences in the sample; 20% occur only once, and approximately 48% lies in the top ten. CDR3 size: 14 residues. V dropped 7 bases and J dropped 1; count of bases not matched to a gene: 6. Looked up from germline, CDR1 is MNHNS and CDR2 is SASEGT.

The origin of this receptor is a man aged 40-49 years with Graves' ophthalmopathy. The chain joins TRBV6-1 to TRBJ1-1; 7 bases are shared with TRBD1. Sequencing was carried out using blood. In DNA, the CDR3 is TGTGCCAGCACCCTGGGACAGACGAACACTGAAGCTTTCTTT. It is translated as CASTLGQTNTEAFF.